The TCR beta chain described here comes from a study of response to subunit inactivated influenza vaccine. MiXCR, run by TCRdb on the RT-PCR reads, gives a single entry per CDR3 protein. This sample has about 780,000 distinct CDR3 sequences, with around a sixth found just once. Study-wide points: The study's authors posited that every seasonal influenza vaccination enlists few new T cells.

The CDR3 extends over 16 amino acids. V lost 2 bases, J lost 9 bases, and 11 bases stayed unmatched. Germline CDR1 reads SGDLS; CDR2 reads YYNGEE. This clonotype came up many times. Antigen unknown. The sequence was collected from a man in his forties or fifties who received an inactivated influenza vaccine. Here the sequenced sample was PBMCs from blood, taken 5 days after vaccination. The rearrangement uses TRBV9 and TRBJ2-1, with TRBD2 matching 10 bases. The CDR3 DNA reads TGTGCCAGCAGCGTCCCCGCTGCAGCGGGGGGGGGTGAGCAGTTCTTC. The encoded protein is CASSVPAAAGGGEQFF.